The rows below give T cell receptor beta chains drawn from one sample of a study of radiotherapy plus CTLA-4 blockade in lung cancer. Assay: immunoSEQ multiplex PCR; the TCRdb copy retains only in-frame clones and omits some. The table lists over 70,000 clones, approximately 86% of them singletons. The material was peripheral blood, obtained from a patient treated with radiotherapy plus ipilimumab. These receptors were obtained from a human donor with non-small cell lung cancer who had a partial response to radiotherapy plus ipilimumab. CDR3s include the opening cysteine and the closing phenylalanine or tryptophan. Each record gives: J gene, D gene, clone size, V gene, CDR3 DNA, CDR3 protein. D genes are given only for firm matches. Part of the rows lack a size; the others show once, few, many or a class for expanded clones.

J gene: TRBJ1-1
D gene: TRBD1
clone size: few
V gene: TRBV19
CDR3 DNA: TGTGCCAGTAGTCAGGACAGGAGGGCTTTCTTT
CDR3 protein: CASSQDRRAFF

J gene: TRBJ2-5
D gene: -
clone size: -
V gene: TRBV5-1
CDR3 DNA: TGCGCCAGCAGCTTGGCAGCAGGGTCACGCGAGACCCAGTACTTC
CDR3 protein: CASSLAAGSRETQYF

J gene: TRBJ2-2
D gene: -
clone size: -
V gene: TRBV5-1
CDR3 DNA: TGCGCCAGCAGCTTTCTGGGGGAGCTGTTTTTT
CDR3 protein: CASSFLGELFF

J gene: TRBJ2-5
D gene: -
clone size: -
V gene: TRBV15
CDR3 DNA: TGTGCCACCTCGGGACCGCGGGGAGAGACCCAGTACTTC
CDR3 protein: CATSGPRGETQYF

J gene: TRBJ2-3
D gene: TRBD2
clone size: -
V gene: TRBV5-1
CDR3 DNA: TGCGCCAGCAGCTTGGGTGGGAGGGCCGCAGATACGCAGTATTTT
CDR3 protein: CASSLGGRAADTQYF

J gene: TRBJ2-7
D gene: -
clone size: -
V gene: TRBV6-4
CDR3 DNA: TGTGCCAGCAGCCTGAAACAGGGATACGAGCAGTACTTC
CDR3 protein: CASSLKQGYEQYF

J gene: TRBJ1-5
D gene: -
clone size: few
V gene: TRBV10-3
CDR3 DNA: TGTGCCATCAGCACACAGGGAGATCAGCCCCAGCATTTT
CDR3 protein: CAISTQGDQPQHF

J gene: TRBJ2-1
D gene: -
clone size: medium-sized
V gene: TRBV10-3
CDR3 DNA: TGTGCCATCACTGATTGGGGGCCTCGAAATAGCGATGAGCAGTTCTTC
CDR3 protein: CAITDWGPRNSDEQFF

J gene: TRBJ1-5
D gene: TRBD1
clone size: -
V gene: TRBV5-1
CDR3 DNA: TGCGCCAGCAGTTACGGGACAGGGAGTTTTCAGCCCCAGCATTTT
CDR3 protein: CASSYGTGSFQPQHF

J gene: TRBJ1-4
D gene: TRBD1
clone size: -
V gene: TRBV28
CDR3 DNA: TGTGCCAGCAGTTTAGAGGACAGGGGAAATGAAAAACTGTTTTTT
CDR3 protein: CASSLEDRGNEKLFF

J gene: TRBJ2-2
D gene: TRBD1
clone size: -
V gene: TRBV14
CDR3 DNA: TGTGCCAGCAGCCCCAGGGGGCGATACGGGGAGCTGTTTTTT
CDR3 protein: CASSPRGRYGELFF

J gene: TRBJ1-1
D gene: TRBD1
clone size: -
V gene: TRBV10-3
CDR3 DNA: TGTGCCATCAGTGACGGCGGACAGGGGAGCACTGAAGCTTTCTTT
CDR3 protein: CAISDGGQGSTEAFF

J gene: TRBJ1-1
D gene: TRBD1
clone size: -
V gene: TRBV7-8
CDR3 DNA: TGTGCCAGCATCGAATGGGGGACAGATAACACTGAAGCTTTCTTT
CDR3 protein: CASIEWGTDNTEAFF

J gene: TRBJ2-1
D gene: TRBD2
clone size: -
V gene: TRBV27
CDR3 DNA: TGTGCCAGCAGTCACGGTACTAGCGGGAGGCGAAATGAGCAGTTCTTC
CDR3 protein: CASSHGTSGRRNEQFF

J gene: TRBJ1-1
D gene: -
clone size: -
V gene: TRBV9
CDR3 DNA: TGTGCCAGCAGCGGCGAACAACAGGGTTGGTCTAGCACTGAAGCTTTCTTT
CDR3 protein: CASSGEQQGWSSTEAFF

J gene: TRBJ1-5
D gene: -
clone size: -
V gene: TRBV15
CDR3 DNA: TGTGCCACCAGATATGAGGGCGGCAATCAGCCCCAGCATTTT
CDR3 protein: CATRYEGGNQPQHF

J gene: TRBJ2-7
D gene: TRBD1
clone size: -
V gene: TRBV28
CDR3 DNA: TGTGCCAGCACTCTCGGGACAGCGTACGAGCAGTACTTC
CDR3 protein: CASTLGTAYEQYF

J gene: TRBJ1-4
D gene: -
clone size: once
V gene: TRBV15
CDR3 DNA: TGTGCCACCAGCAGAGACAAGGGGAGGAATGAAAAACTGTTTTTT
CDR3 protein: CATSRDKGRNEKLFF

J gene: TRBJ1-4
D gene: -
clone size: -
V gene: TRBV29-1
CDR3 DNA: TGCAGCGCCGGGGGGAGCCAGAATGAAAAACTGTTTTTT
CDR3 protein: CSAGGSQNEKLFF

J gene: TRBJ1-4
D gene: TRBD1
clone size: -
V gene: TRBV29-1
CDR3 DNA: TGCAGCGCCCGGACAGGTACAACTAATGAAAAACTGTTTTTT
CDR3 protein: CSARTGTTNEKLFF

J gene: TRBJ1-4
D gene: -
clone size: -
V gene: TRBV19
CDR3 DNA: TGTGCCAGTAGTACTTCCACAGGGCTTGTTTGGACTAATGAAAAACTGTTTTTT
CDR3 protein: CASSTSTGLVWTNEKLFF

J gene: TRBJ2-5
D gene: -
clone size: -
V gene: TRBV9
CDR3 DNA: TGTGCCAGCAGCGTTTCTCTTGAAGAGACCCAGTACTTC
CDR3 protein: CASSVSLEETQYF

J gene: TRBJ2-3
D gene: TRBD2
clone size: -
V gene: TRBV30
CDR3 DNA: TGTGCCTGGAGGACTAGCGGGAGCGGTACGCAGTATTTT
CDR3 protein: CAWRTSGSGTQYF

J gene: TRBJ1-2
D gene: -
clone size: once
V gene: TRBV25-1
CDR3 DNA: TGTGCCAGCAGTGGGGCGGGGAGTTTCTATGGCTACACCTTC
CDR3 protein: CASSGAGSFYGYTF

J gene: TRBJ1-1
D gene: -
clone size: -
V gene: TRBV5-1
CDR3 DNA: TGCGCCAGCAGACAAATCCTGACGGGACAAGAAAAAATTGGTACTGAAGCTTTCTTT
CDR3 protein: CASRQILTGQEKIGTEAFF

J gene: TRBJ2-7
D gene: TRBD1
clone size: -
V gene: TRBV5-6
CDR3 DNA: TGTGCCAGCAGCCCGACAGGGTCCTACGAGCAGTACTTC
CDR3 protein: CASSPTGSYEQYF

J gene: TRBJ2-1
D gene: TRBD2
clone size: -
V gene: TRBV19
CDR3 DNA: TGTGCCAGTAGTATCTCGGCGGGAGGCCCCCCGTGGAATGAGCAGTTCTTC
CDR3 protein: CASSISAGGPPWNEQFF

J gene: TRBJ2-2
D gene: -
clone size: once
V gene: TRBV10-3
CDR3 DNA: TGTGCCATCAGTGAGACGGGTGCGAACACCGGGGAGCTGTTTTTT
CDR3 protein: CAISETGANTGELFF

J gene: TRBJ1-1
D gene: TRBD1
clone size: -
V gene: TRBV18
CDR3 DNA: TGTGCCAGCTCACCAGAGCAGGGGGTTACTGAAGCTTTCTTT
CDR3 protein: CASSPEQGVTEAFF

J gene: TRBJ1-1
D gene: -
clone size: -
V gene: TRBV18
CDR3 DNA: TGTGCCAGCTCACCACTGTTAATCGAACTGGGAGGGAACACTGAAGCTTTCTTT
CDR3 protein: CASSPLLIELGGNTEAFF

J gene: TRBJ1-3
D gene: -
clone size: -
V gene: TRBV6-1
CDR3 DNA: TGTGCCAGCAGTGAACCCCCTGGACAGTTAACTGGAAACACCATATATTTT
CDR3 protein: CASSEPPGQLTGNTIYF

J gene: TRBJ2-2
D gene: TRBD1
clone size: once
V gene: TRBV7-8
CDR3 DNA: TGTGCCAGCAGCTATGACAGGGATAACGGGGAGCTGTTTTTT
CDR3 protein: CASSYDRDNGELFF